This T cell receptor beta chain was sequenced during a study of shared clonotypes between healthy human individuals. General study findings and limits: Researchers found naive subsets generally carried larger estimated richness than memory subsets.

The CDR3 sequence is 14 residues long. With 0 bases removed from V and 4 bases from J, the gap between germline ends came to 7 bases. Germline CDR1 and CDR2: SGHRS and YFSETQ. As concerns this clone: Its antigen is undetermined.

TCRdb's copy holds only in-frame clones and misses some; the assay was immunoSEQ multiplex PCR. The profile covers about 2.4 million clones, with 93% appearing a single time and 0.36% taken by the ten largest. What was sequenced was naive CD4+ T cells from PBMCs. As for subset: CD45RA+ positively selected. This sequence was found in a man aged 18 to 29 in good health. Some clones in this sample may be carry-over from other donors' samples. The chain links TRBV5-1 to TRBJ2-2; D is possibly TRBD1 (5 bases). The CDR3 DNA reads as TGCGCCAGCAGCTTGGGTGGGGCCACCGGGGAGCTGTTTTTT. This translates into CASSLGGATGELFF.